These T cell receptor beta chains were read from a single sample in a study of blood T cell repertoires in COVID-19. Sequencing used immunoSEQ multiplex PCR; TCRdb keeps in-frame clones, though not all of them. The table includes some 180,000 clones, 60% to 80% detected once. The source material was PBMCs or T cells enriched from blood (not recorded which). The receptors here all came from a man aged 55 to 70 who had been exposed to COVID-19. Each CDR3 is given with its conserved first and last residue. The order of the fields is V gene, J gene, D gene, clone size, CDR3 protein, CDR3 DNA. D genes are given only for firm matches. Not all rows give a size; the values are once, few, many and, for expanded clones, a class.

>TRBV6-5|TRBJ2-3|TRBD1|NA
CASSYTQGARTDTQYF
TGTGCCAGCAGTTACACACAGGGGGCTCGGACAGATACGCAGTATTTT
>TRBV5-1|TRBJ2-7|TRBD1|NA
CASSKGQLSSYEQYF
TGCGCCAGCAGCAAGGGACAGCTAAGCTCCTACGAGCAGTACTTC
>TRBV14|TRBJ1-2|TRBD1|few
CASSRDRRENGYTF
TGTGCCAGCAGCCGGGACAGGCGAGAAAATGGCTACACCTTC
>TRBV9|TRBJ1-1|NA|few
CASSRISGTEAFF
TGTGCCAGCAGCCGAATATCGGGCACTGAAGCTTTCTTT
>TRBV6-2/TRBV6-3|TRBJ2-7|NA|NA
CASRPTSFYEQYF
TGTGCCAGCAGGCCTACTAGTTTCTACGAGCAGTACTTC
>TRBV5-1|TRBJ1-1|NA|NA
CASSLRRGATEAFF
TGCGCCAGCAGCTTGAGACGGGGGGCCACTGAAGCTTTCTTT
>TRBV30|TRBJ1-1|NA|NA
CAWREPGQNTEAFF
TGTGCCTGGAGAGAACCGGGACAGAACACTGAAGCTTTCTTT
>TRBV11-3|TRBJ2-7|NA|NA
CASSLVVRSSSYEQYF
TGTGCCAGCAGCTTAGTTGTACGAAGTAGCTCCTACGAGCAGTACTTC
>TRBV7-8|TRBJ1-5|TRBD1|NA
CASSPIDRDTQPQHF
TGTGCCAGCAGCCCCATAGACAGGGACACTCAGCCCCAGCATTTT
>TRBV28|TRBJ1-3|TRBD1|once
CASSSQGVVGNTIYF
TGTGCCAGCAGTTCACAGGGGGTAGTTGGAAACACCATATATTTT
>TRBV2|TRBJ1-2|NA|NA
CASSDRINYGYTF
TGTGCCAGCAGTGACAGAATTAACTATGGCTACACCTTC
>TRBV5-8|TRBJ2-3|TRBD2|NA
CASSVTSGMAYTDTQYF
TGTGCCAGCAGCGTTACTAGCGGGATGGCTTACACAGATACGCAGTATTTT
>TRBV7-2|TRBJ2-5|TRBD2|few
CASSPPGLAGGLGETQYF
TGTGCCAGCAGCCCCCCGGGACTAGCGGGAGGGTTGGGGGAGACCCAGTACTTC
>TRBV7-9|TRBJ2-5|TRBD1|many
CASSSRGQGGETQYF
TGTGCCAGCAGCTCGAGGGGACAGGGAGGGGAGACCCAGTACTTC
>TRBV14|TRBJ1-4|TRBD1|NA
CASSQIDRASNEKLFF
TGTGCCAGCAGCCAAATTGACAGGGCATCTAATGAAAAACTGTTTTTT
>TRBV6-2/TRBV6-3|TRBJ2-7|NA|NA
CASSKTGTYYEQYF
TGTGCCAGCAGCAAAACCGGGACTTACTACGAGCAGTACTTC
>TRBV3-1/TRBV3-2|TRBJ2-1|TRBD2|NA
CASSQELAGYNEQFF
TGTGCCAGCAGCCAAGAATTAGCGGGGTACAATGAGCAGTTCTTC
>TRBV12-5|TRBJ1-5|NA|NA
CASGFGGNQPQHF
TGTGCTAGTGGTTTCGGGGGGAATCAGCCCCAGCATTTT
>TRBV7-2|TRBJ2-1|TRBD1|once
CASSPEGQGSNEQFF
TGTGCCAGCAGCCCCGAGGGACAGGGAAGCAATGAGCAGTTCTTC
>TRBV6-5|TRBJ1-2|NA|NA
CASRDQGRGYTF
TGTGCCAGCAGAGATCAGGGTCGTGGCTACACCTTC
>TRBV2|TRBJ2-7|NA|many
CASSEALKEYYEQYF
TGTGCCAGCAGTGAAGCCCTCAAAGAGTACTACGAGCAGTACTTC
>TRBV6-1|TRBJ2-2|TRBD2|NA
CASSGEGLLGTGELFF
TGTGCCAGCAGTGGGGAGGGCCTTCTTGGGACCGGGGAGCTGTTTTTT
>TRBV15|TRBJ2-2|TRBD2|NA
CATSRTGLATGELFF
TGTGCCACCAGCAGAACGGGACTAGCCACCGGGGAGCTGTTTTTT
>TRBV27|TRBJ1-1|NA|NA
CASSLSPRVTEAFF
TGTGCCAGCAGTTTATCTCCCAGGGTGACTGAAGCTTTCTTT
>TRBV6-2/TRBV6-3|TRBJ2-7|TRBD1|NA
CASSLDRVVYEQYF
TGTGCCAGCAGTTTGGACAGGGTTGTCTACGAGCAGTACTTC
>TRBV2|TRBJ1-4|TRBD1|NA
CASTKGQGSGEKLFF
TGTGCCAGCACCAAGGGACAGGGGTCGGGAGAAAAACTGTTTTTT
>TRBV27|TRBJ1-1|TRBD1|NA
CASTRTGEGPEAFF
TGTGCCAGCACCAGGACAGGGGAAGGGCCTGAAGCTTTCTTT
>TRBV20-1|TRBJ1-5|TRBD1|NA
CSASPDRSNQPQHF
TGCAGTGCTAGTCCGGACAGGTCTAATCAGCCCCAGCATTTT
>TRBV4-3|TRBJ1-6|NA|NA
CASSQESGLENSPLHF
TGCGCCAGCAGCCAAGAGTCGGGTTTGGAGAATTCACCCCTCCACTTT
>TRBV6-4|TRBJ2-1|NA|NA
CASSGMSEGEQFF
TGTGCCAGCAGTGGTATGAGTGAGGGTGAGCAGTTCTTC
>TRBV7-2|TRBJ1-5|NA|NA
CASRPNRVGNQPQHF
TGTGCCAGCAGACCGAACAGGGTGGGCAATCAGCCCCAGCATTTT
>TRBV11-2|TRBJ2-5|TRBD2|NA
CASSLGTSGRLRETQYF
TGTGCCAGCAGCTTAGGGACTAGCGGGAGGCTTAGGGAGACCCAGTACTTC
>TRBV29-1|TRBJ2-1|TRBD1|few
CSVLGQTYNEQFF
TGCAGCGTCCTGGGACAGACATACAATGAGCAGTTCTTC
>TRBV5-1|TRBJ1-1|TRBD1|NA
CASSLGGQAGVGEAFF
TGCGCCAGCAGCTTGGGAGGACAGGCCGGGGTGGGTGAAGCTTTCTTT
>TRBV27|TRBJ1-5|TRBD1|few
CASSSTGDQPQHF
TGTGCCAGCAGTTCGACAGGGGATCAGCCCCAGCATTTT
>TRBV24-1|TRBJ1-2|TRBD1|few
CATSGTGQQNYGYTF
TGTGCCACCAGTGGTACGGGACAGCAGAACTATGGCTACACCTTC
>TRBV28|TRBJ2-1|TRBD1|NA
CASRRQGASYNEQFF
TGTGCCAGCAGACGACAGGGGGCCTCCTACAATGAGCAGTTCTTC
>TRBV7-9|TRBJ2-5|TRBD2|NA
CASSPGLWEETQYF
TGTGCCAGCAGCCCGGGACTATGGGAAGAGACCCAGTACTTC
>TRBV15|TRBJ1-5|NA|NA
CATSEDGSRAQPQHF
TGTGCCACCAGCGAGGACGGCTCGCGGGCTCAGCCCCAGCATTTT
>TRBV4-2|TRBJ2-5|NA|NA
CASSPGTNRQETQYF
TGTGCCAGCAGCCCCGGGACAAATCGGCAAGAGACCCAGTACTTC
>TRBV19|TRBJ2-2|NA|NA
CASTATGYTGELFF
TGTGCCAGTACCGCCACAGGGTATACCGGGGAGCTGTTTTTT
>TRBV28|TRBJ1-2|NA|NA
CAIRPTGVGGYTF
TGTGCCATCAGACCGACAGGCGTCGGAGGCTACACCTTC
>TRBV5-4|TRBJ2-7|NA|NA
CASSARRTGPEQYF
TGTGCCAGCAGCGCACGACGAACAGGGCCCGAGCAGTACTTC
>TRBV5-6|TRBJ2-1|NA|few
CASSSRGAASSYNEQFF
TGTGCCAGCAGCAGCCGGGGGGCGGCGAGCTCCTACAATGAGCAGTTCTTC
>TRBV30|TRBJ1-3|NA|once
CAWSVQGVLSRNTIYF
TGTGCCTGGAGTGTACAAGGGGTTCTGAGTAGAAACACCATATATTTT
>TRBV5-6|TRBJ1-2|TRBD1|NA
CASSPLGQDADYGYTF
TGTGCCAGCAGCCCCCTCGGACAGGATGCGGACTATGGCTACACCTTC
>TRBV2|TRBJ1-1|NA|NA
CASSVGRGTEAFF
TGTGCCAGCAGTGTTGGGCGGGGCACTGAAGCTTTCTTT